This entry lists 2 T cell receptor beta chains sequenced from one sample in a study of regulatory T cells in long-lasting Graves disease. The time point: persistent/refractory GD, antithyroid drugs over 5 years with positive TRAb. Construction of the TCR library relied on RNA isolated from PBMCs. Relying on iRepertoire HTBI primers and Arm-PCR of CDR3 regions, the team built TCR beta libraries. Using its own MiXCR run on the multiplex PCR reads, TCRdb lists one record per CDR3 protein. The data contain roughly 500,000 distinct CDR3 sequences, roughly 21% of them singletons. The sample in question was peripheral blood mononuclear cells (PBMCs), obtained when the disease was refractory, from a patient treated with antithyroid drugs. All receptors derive from a female donor with Graves disease.

The chain joins TRBV7-9 to TRBJ2-5, with 9 bases fitting TRBD1. V lost 5 bases and J lost 2; bases outside the gene matches: 15. This CDR3 is built from 18 residues. Germline lookup yields CDR1 SEHNR and CDR2 FQNEAQ (reference sequence). The CDR3 nucleotides are TGTGCCAGCAGCACCCTCACAGGGGGCGAGAGGGTACAAGAGACCCAGTACTTC. Amino acid sequence: CASSTLTGGERVQETQYF.

Ten or more counts support this clonotype. This chain connects TRBV12-3 or TRBV12-4 to TRBJ2-5, with D unclear. The CDR3 loop spans 13 amino acids. V lost 7 bases, J lost 1 base, and 10 bases lay in between. The CDR3 reads CASTLRIQETQYF. As DNA, the CDR3 is TGTGCCAGCACCCTGCGGATCCAAGAGACCCAGTACTTC.